One sample yielded the 11 T cell receptor beta chains listed below, sequenced in a study of blood T cells in healthy people across ages. The second PCR ran about 6 to 12 cycles with a sample-barcoded 5' primer and J-beta primers. TCRdb re-called the 5' RACE reads through MiXCR, storing one row per CDR3 protein. The sample holds 1.5 million or so distinct CDR3 sequences; around 39% are singletons and the top ten take roughly 7.9%. The sample consisted of blood. Receptor source: a woman aged 18-29 years in good health.

V and J are TRBV30 and TRBJ1-2; D ambiguous. This CDR3 region has 14 residues. Trimming shortened V by 2 bases and J by 8 bases, and 18 bases separated the two germline ends. CDR1 and CDR2 from the germline V gene are GTSNPN and SVGIG (reference sequence). Here the CDR3 reads CAWSWLEGAGGYTF. The CDR3 DNA sequence: TGTGCCTGGAGTTGGCTCGAGGGCGCCGGCGGCTACACCTTC.

The table lists this clonotype with a few counts. V usage is TRBV18 and J usage is TRBJ2-4; possibly TRBD2 for D (7 bases). The better agreement between TRBJ2-5 and the DNA end casts doubt on the J call. Germline loops: CDR1 KGHSH, CDR2 LQKENI. The CDR3 spans 17 residues. The CDR3 here is CASSPVLGGTFQETQYF. The CDR3 DNA follows: TGTGCCAGCTCACCCGTCCTGGGGGGGACATTCCAAGAGACCCAGTACTTC.

This clonotype has more than one count but fewer than ten. The chain recombines TRBV5-1 with TRBJ2-7; D remains ambiguous. This CDR3 contains 15 residues. The ends were cut back, 2 bases at V and 0 bases at J, with 12 bases in the middle. The germline V gene has CDR1 SGHRS and CDR2 YFSETQ. This chain's CDR3 is CASSLELNLSYEQYF. Written as DNA, the CDR3 is TGCGCCAGCAGCTTAGAACTGAACCTCTCCTACGAGCAGTACTTC.

This chain's CDR3 is CASSQVRQMNTEAFF. CDR3 sequence (DNA): TGCGCCAGCAGCCAAGTGCGACAAATGAACACTGAAGCTTTCTTT. The V call is TRBV4-1, the J call TRBJ1-1, with D unclear. The CDR3 consists of 15 residues. Trimming pared 1 base from V and 0 bases from J, leaving 9 bases between. Germline values: CDR1 MGHRA, CDR2 YSYEKL.

In DNA form, the CDR3 reads TGTGCCAGCAGCTCCCCCAGGCTAAATTCACCCCTCCACTTT. This gives the protein CASSSPRLNSPLHF. The V gene is TRBV11-2, the J gene TRBJ1-6; no clear D. Germline CDR1 SGHAT, CDR2 FQNNGV. V was pared by 4 bases and J by 7 bases, with 11 bases between. The CDR3 is 14 amino acids.

This clonotype was detected a few times. The V gene is TRBV30, the J gene TRBJ1-5; D perhaps matches TRBD1 (5 bases). The CDR3 spans 15 residues. V lost 1 base and J lost 7, with 17 bases in between. Germline values: CDR1 GTSNPN, CDR2 SVGIG (reference sequence). The CDR3 nucleotides are TGTGCCTGGAGTGGTGTCCGGGGAGGGGAACAGCCCCAGCATTTT. Translated: CAWSGVRGGEQPQHF. Variable domain in full (rest from reference TRBV30 and TRBJ1-5): SQTIHQWPATLVQPVGSPLSLECTVEGTSNPNLYWYRQAAGRGLQLLFYSVGIGQISSEVPQNLSASRPQDRQFILSSKKLLLSDSGFYLCAWSGVRGGEQPQHFGDGTRLSIL.

This clonotype was observed many times. This sequence joins TRBV20-1 and TRBJ2-7, with D perhaps TRBD2 (6 bases). Germline CDR1 DFQATT, CDR2 SNEGSKA (reference sequence). V lost 7 bases and J lost 0, with 10 bases in between. The CDR3 extends over 12 amino acids. CDR3 nucleotides: TGCAGTGGTTCCGGGAGCTCCTACGAGCAGTACTTC. Encoded protein: CSGSGSSYEQYF.

The genes are TRBV27 and TRBJ2-2; 9 bases fit TRBD2. Germline values: CDR1 MNHEY, CDR2 SMNVEV (reference sequence). V trimming: 1 base; J trimming: 6 bases; junction bases outside the gene matches: 3. This CDR3 spans 15 amino acids. This CDR3 reads CASSLLLAGPGELFF. The DNA for the CDR3 is TGTGCCAGCAGTTTATTGCTAGCGGGGCCCGGGGAGCTGTTTTTT.

The chain uses TRBV5-1 and TRBJ2-3, with TRBD2 identical over 7 bases. This CDR3 contains 18 residues. V was clipped by 2 bases and J by 0 bases; unmatched bases: 12. From germline, CDR1 is SGHRS and CDR2 YFSETQ. As DNA, the CDR3 is TGCGCCAGCAGCTTCACTGGACGGGGGGTTTCTAGCACAGATACGCAGTATTTT. This codes for CASSFTGRGVSSTDTQYF.

At least ten counts were recorded for this clonotype. This sequence joins TRBV4-1 and TRBJ2-6; D unclear. Germline-derived CDR1 and CDR2 are MGHRA and YSYEKL. The CDR3 has 14 amino acids. Trimming cost V 1 base and J 0 bases, with 1 base left between them. DNA for the CDR3: TGCGCCAGCAGCCAAGTCTCTGGGGCCAACGTCCTGACTTTC. It codes for CASSQVSGANVLTF.

Only one count was recorded for this clonotype. The chain has TRBV12-3 or TRBV12-4 and TRBJ2-3, with D uncertain. CDR3 length: 13 residues. Trimming cost V 8 bases and J 8 bases, with 17 bases left between them. The CDR3 spells CASALDLQGTQYF. CDR3 coding DNA: TGTGCCAGCGCCCTCGACTTGCAAGGTACGCAGTATTTT.